The next 10 T cell receptor beta chains were all read from a single sample in a study of blood T cell dynamics during melanoma immunotherapy. The time point denotes: week 3, after first cycle of checkpoint inhibitor. Measured with immunoSEQ multiplex PCR; TCRdb has only the in-frame clones, and not every one. The repertoire holds 25,000 to 35,000 clones, with over 80% as singletons. This sample comprised blood, obtained from a patient treated with checkpoint blockade. All receptors come from a human donor with melanoma.

This clone has a single count. This chain joins TRBV4-2 and TRBJ2-7, with 12 bases that match TRBD2. In germline, CDR1 is LGHNA, CDR2 YNFKEQ. The CDR3 has 17 amino acids. Germline trimming cut 0 bases from V and 4 bases from J; bases unmatched to any gene: 7. CDR3 coding DNA: TGTGCCAGCAGCCAAGATCGGGTGACTAGCGGGGGTTACGAGCAGTACTTC. Translated, it gives CASSQDRVTSGGYEQYF.

The sample holds one count of this clone. The gene calls are TRBV28 and TRBJ2-2; D is unresolved. Germline V gene data show CDR1 as MDHEN and CDR2 as SYDVKM. The CDR3 runs 14 residues. The V end lost 3 bases, the J end lost 1 base, and 6 bases lay between the germline ends. This chain's CDR3 is CASSLGGNTGELFF. The CDR3 region has the DNA TGTGCCAGCAGTTTGGGCGGGAACACCGGGGAGCTGTTTTTT.

The chain uses TRBV5-6 and TRBJ2-7, with D maybe TRBD2 (6 bases). Trimming left V 4 bases short and J 2 bases short, with 19 bases between. The germline V gene encodes CDR1 SGHDT and CDR2 YYEEEE. The CDR3 sequence is 16 residues long. DNA for the CDR3: TGTGCCAGCAGCCCCGAGGGTGGGACTGTGACCTACGAGCAGTACTTC. Amino acids: CASSPEGGTVTYEQYF.

The rearrangement uses TRBV6-5 and TRBJ2-5; D gene unclear. V dropped 2 bases and J dropped 2 bases, with 6 bases sitting between them. The CDR3 extends over 13 amino acids. Germline V gene sequence: CDR1 MNHEY, CDR2 SVGAGI. The CDR3 here is CASSYRRQETQYF. The CDR3, as DNA: TGTGCCAGCAGTTACAGACGTCAAGAGACCCAGTACTTC.

The chain uses TRBV5-6 and TRBJ2-5; no definite D call. Trimming stripped 0 bases from V and 0 bases from J, with 0 bases between. The CDR3 is 12 amino acids. Germline V gene lookup returns CDR1 SGHDT and CDR2 YYEEEE. The CDR3 sequence is CASSLDQETQYF. The DNA of the CDR3 is TGTGCCAGCAGCTTGGACCAAGAGACCCAGTACTTC.

The J gene is TRBJ2-7, the V gene TRBV2, with D possibly called TRBD1 or TRBD2 (5 bases each). Germline V lookup: CDR1 SNHLY, CDR2 FYNNEI. CDR3 size: 11 residues. V shed 7 bases and J shed 4 bases, with 8 bases lying between them. The CDR3 protein is CASTGTYEQYF. The CDR3, as DNA: TGTGCCAGCACCGGGACGTACGAGCAGTACTTC.

There are a few counts of this clone. The chain joins TRBV2 to TRBJ1-2; D is undetermined. Looked up from germline, CDR1 is SNHLY and CDR2 is FYNNEI. The CDR3 is 14 amino acids. V was pared by 4 bases and J by 3 bases, with 12 bases between. The CDR3 reads CASSAEGTDYGYTF. CDR3 DNA: TGTGCCAGCAGTGCAGAGGGTACCGACTATGGCTACACCTTC.

This sequence joins TRBV4-2 and TRBJ2-3; TRBD1 matches at 10 bases. Unmatched junction bases numbered 11, after V lost 2 bases and J lost 6 bases. The CDR3 consists of 17 residues. Germline assignment: CDR1 LGHNA and CDR2 YNFKEQ. Here the CDR3 reads CASSQSGTGVVGDTQYF. In DNA, the CDR3 is TGTGCCAGCAGCCAATCTGGGACAGGGGTCGTCGGGGATACGCAGTATTTT.

The chain links TRBV2 to TRBJ1-5, with D possibly TRBD1 on 5 matching bases. The CDR3 runs to 15 residues. Germline V gene data show CDR1 as SNHLY and CDR2 as FYNNEI. V lost 2 bases and J 0 bases, leaving 8 bases between the germline ends. The chain's CDR3 is CASSEWGYSNQPQHF. CDR3 sequence (DNA): TGTGCCAGCAGTGAATGGGGGTATAGCAATCAGCCCCAGCATTTT.

The chain has TRBV28 and TRBJ2-3; D possibly corresponds to TRBD2 (6 bases). The CDR3 is 16 amino acids. V shed 5 bases and J shed 0 bases, with 15 bases lying between them. Germline assignment: CDR1 MDHEN and CDR2 SYDVKM. CDR3 sequence: CASSPASVSSTDTQYF. DNA for the CDR3: TGTGCCAGCAGTCCTGCTAGCGTCTCTAGCACAGATACGCAGTATTTT.